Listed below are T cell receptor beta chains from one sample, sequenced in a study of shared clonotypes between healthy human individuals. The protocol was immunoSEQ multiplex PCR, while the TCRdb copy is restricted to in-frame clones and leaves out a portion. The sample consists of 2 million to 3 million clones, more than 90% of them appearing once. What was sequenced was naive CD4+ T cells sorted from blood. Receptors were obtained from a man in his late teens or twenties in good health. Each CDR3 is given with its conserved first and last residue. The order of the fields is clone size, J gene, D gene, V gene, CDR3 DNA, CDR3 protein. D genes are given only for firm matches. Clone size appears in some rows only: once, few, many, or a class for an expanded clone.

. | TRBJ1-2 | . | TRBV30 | TGTGCCTTGCAGGTTATCTATGGCTACACCTTC | CALQVIYGYTF
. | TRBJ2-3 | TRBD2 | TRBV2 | TGTGCCAGCAGCCAGGGACTAGCGGGGGGCACAGATACGCAGTATTTT | CASSQGLAGGTDTQYF
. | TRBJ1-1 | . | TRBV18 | TGTGCCAGCTCACCAGGGGGGCTGGTCACTGAAGCTTTCTTT | CASSPGGLVTEAFF
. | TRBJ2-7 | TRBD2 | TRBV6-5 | TGTGCCAGCAGCCGAGAGAGGGAGGGCTACGAGCAGTACTTC | CASSREREGYEQYF
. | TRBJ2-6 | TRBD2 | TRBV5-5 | TGTGCCAGCAGCTGGGCGGGGGTCTCTGGGGCCAACGTCCTGACTTTC | CASSWAGVSGANVLTF
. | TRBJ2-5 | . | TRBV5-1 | TGCGCCAGCAGCGTCTCTAGCAGGTACCAAGAGACCCAGTACTTC | CASSVSSRYQETQYF
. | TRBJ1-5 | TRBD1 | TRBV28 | TGTGCCAGCAGTTTAGCAGGGACAGGCAATAGCAATCAGCCCCAGCATTTT | CASSLAGTGNSNQPQHF
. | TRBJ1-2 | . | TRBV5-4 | TGTGCCAGCAGCTTTGAAGGGAACTATGGCTACACCTTC | CASSFEGNYGYTF
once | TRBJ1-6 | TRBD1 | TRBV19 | TGTGCCAGTAGTATAGGTTCCGGGACAGGGAATTCACCCCTCCACTTT | CASSIGSGTGNSPLHF
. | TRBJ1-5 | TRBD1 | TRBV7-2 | TGTGCCAGCAGCGAGGGACAGGCCCTTAATCAGCCCCAGCATTTT | CASSEGQALNQPQHF
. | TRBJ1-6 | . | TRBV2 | TGTGCCAGCAGTGTGGGGACTCTTAATAATTCACCCCTCCACTTT | CASSVGTLNNSPLHF
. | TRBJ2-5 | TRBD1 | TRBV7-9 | TGTGCCAGCAGCCAGCCGGGACAGGGGAAACAAGAGACCCAGTACTTC | CASSQPGQGKQETQYF
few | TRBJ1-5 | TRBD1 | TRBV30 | TGTGCCTGGAGCGGACAGGGTGCCCAGCATTTT | CAWSGQGAQHF
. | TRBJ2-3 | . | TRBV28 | TGTGCCAGCAGTCAAAGGACAGTCCCGGGGGCGCAGTATTTT | CASSQRTVPGAQYF
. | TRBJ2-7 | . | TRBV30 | TGTGCCTGGAGCAGAGGACAGACTAGTAGAGGGGACTACGAGCAGTACTTC | CAWSRGQTSRGDYEQYF
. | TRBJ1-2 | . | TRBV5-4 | TGTGCCAGCAGCTTGGACCGAACAGCTAACTATGGCTACACCTTC | CASSLDRTANYGYTF
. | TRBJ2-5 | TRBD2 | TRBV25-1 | TGTGCCAGCAGTGAATTTAGCGGGGGGGCGCAAGAGACCCAGTACTTC | CASSEFSGGAQETQYF
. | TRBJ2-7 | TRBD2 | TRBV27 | TGTGCCAGCAGTTTGAGCGGGATTCCTTCCTACGAGCAGTACTTC | CASSLSGIPSYEQYF
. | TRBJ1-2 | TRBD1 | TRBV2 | TGTGCCAGCATCCGACAGGGGGCCGACTATGGCTACACCTTC | CASIRQGADYGYTF
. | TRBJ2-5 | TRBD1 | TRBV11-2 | TGTGCCAGCAGCTTAGGACAGGGTAGAGAGACCCAGTACTTC | CASSLGQGRETQYF
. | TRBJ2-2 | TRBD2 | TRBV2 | TGTGCCAGCAGTCCGGGACTAGCGGCAACCGGGGAGCTGTTTTTT | CASSPGLAATGELFF
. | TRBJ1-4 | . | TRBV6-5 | TGTGCCAGCAGACCAGGGTGGGCTAATGAAAAACTGTTTTTT | CASRPGWANEKLFF
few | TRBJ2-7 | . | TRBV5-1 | TGCGCCAGCAGCTTGGGAACAGGTCCCGAGCAGTACTTC | CASSLGTGPEQYF
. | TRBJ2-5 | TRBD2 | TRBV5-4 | TGTGCCAGCAGCTTGGCGGCTAGCGGGCAAGAGACCCAGTACTTC | CASSLAASGQETQYF
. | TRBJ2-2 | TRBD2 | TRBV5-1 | TGCGCCAGCAGCTTGTTTCTCGGGGGGTTGACCGGGGAGCTGTTTTTT | CASSLFLGGLTGELFF
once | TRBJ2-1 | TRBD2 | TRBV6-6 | TGTGCCAGCGCCCGGACTAGCGGGGGGGAGAATGAGCAGTTCTTC | CASARTSGGENEQFF
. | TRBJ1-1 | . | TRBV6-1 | TGTGCCAGCATAGCTACAGGGACCAACACTGAAGCTTTCTTT | CASIATGTNTEAFF
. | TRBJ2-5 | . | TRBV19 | TGTGCCAGTAGTAATAACCGGGGAGAGACCCAGTACTTC | CASSNNRGETQYF
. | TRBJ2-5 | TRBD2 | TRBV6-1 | TGTGCCAGCAGTCGACTAGCGGGGCCGGTGGAGACCCAGTACTTC | CASSRLAGPVETQYF
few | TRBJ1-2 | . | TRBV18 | TGTGCCAGCTCTGCCGGGGAGCATGGCTACACCTTC | CASSAGEHGYTF
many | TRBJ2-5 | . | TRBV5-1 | TGCGCCAGCAGCTTGGAGGAGACCCAGTACTTC | CASSLEETQYF
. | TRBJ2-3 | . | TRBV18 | TGTGCCAGCTCACGGGATTTGCCAGGGGGCACAGATACGCAGTATTTT | CASSRDLPGGTDTQYF